This T cell receptor (beta chain) originates from a study of cytomegalovirus exposure and HLA in healthy donors. Study findings and constraints: Most TCRs appeared rarely, but some public TCRs recurred in many donors.

60 Vbeta and 13 Jbeta primers were used in PCR. Clones were read by immunoSEQ multiplex PCR, and TCRdb kept only the in-frame ones, dropping some. The table has 150,000 to 200,000 clones, roughly 80% seen once. In regard to this clone: The antigen remains undetermined.

From germline, CDR1 is SGDLS and CDR2 YYNGEE. The CDR3 extends over 14 amino acids. V was pared by 3 bases and J by 7 bases, with 14 bases between. The sequenced sample was PBMCs. The TCR sequence derives from a man in his fifties or sixties in good health and CMV-seronegative. The chain uses TRBV9 and TRBJ1-5; D may be TRBD1 (5 bases). The DNA of the CDR3 is TGTGCCAGCAGCGATGGAGGGGAACGACAGCCCCAGCATTTT. Protein sequence: CASSDGGERQPQHF.